Presented here are 4 T cell receptor beta chains from one specimen sequenced in a study of Ad26.COV2.S vaccination and SARS-CoV-2 variants. The table came from immunoSEQ multiplex PCR; TCRdb's copy has only in-frame clones and leaves some out. The data hold hundreds of thousands of clones, with approximately 88% observed a single time. Treatment indicated: about 20 received Ad26.COV2.S at low or high dose, single or two shots; 5 received placebo; per-sample allocation not given. The samples date from day 63 after the first vaccine or placebo injection. Sequenced material: peripheral blood, taken in a trial of Ad26.COV2.S vaccine versus placebo. The receptors here all came from a person aged 18-65 years who received the Ad26.COV2.S COVID-19 vaccine or a placebo.

The V and J genes are TRBV5-1 and TRBJ2-7; 8 positions match TRBD1. CDR1 is SGHRS and CDR2 is YFSETQ in the germline V gene. V shed 4 bases, J shed 1 base, and the junction held 13 bases outside the gene matches. This CDR3 comprises 17 residues. The CDR3 DNA reads as TGCGCCAGCAGCCGGACAGGGAGAGGAGAAGGATCCTACGAGCAGTACTTC. It translates to CASSRTGRGEGSYEQYF.

J is TRBJ1-3 and V is TRBV7-2; 7 nucleotides line up with TRBD1. The CDR3 runs 16 residues. CDR1 is SGHTA and CDR2 is FQGNSA in the germline V gene. V lost 5 bases and J lost 5; bases outside the gene matches: 12. CDR3 in DNA: TGTGCCAGCAGCCAGGGGGGGCAGGGTAGTCGAAACACCATATATTTT. Protein product: CASSQGGQGSRNTIYF.

The V gene is TRBV28, the J gene TRBJ1-2; 9 nucleotides agree with TRBD1. Germline V gene sequence: CDR1 MDHEN, CDR2 SYDVKM. The V and J ends lost 5 bases and 5 bases, in that order; junction bases with no gene match: 9. This CDR3 comprises 15 residues. The CDR3 protein is CASSPGTGLLYGYTF. CDR3 DNA sequence: TGTGCCAGCAGTCCCGGGACAGGGCTATTATATGGCTACACCTTC.

The chain carries TRBV18 and TRBJ1-1; 12 bases match TRBD1. The CDR3 is 17 amino acids. Germline V gene sequence: CDR1 KGHSH, CDR2 LQKENI. V was clipped by 2 bases and J by 3 bases; unmatched bases: 7. Here the CDR3 reads CASSPGRGTGGHTEAFF. The CDR3 DNA reads TGTGCCAGCTCACCAGGGAGGGGGACAGGGGGCCACACTGAAGCTTTCTTT.